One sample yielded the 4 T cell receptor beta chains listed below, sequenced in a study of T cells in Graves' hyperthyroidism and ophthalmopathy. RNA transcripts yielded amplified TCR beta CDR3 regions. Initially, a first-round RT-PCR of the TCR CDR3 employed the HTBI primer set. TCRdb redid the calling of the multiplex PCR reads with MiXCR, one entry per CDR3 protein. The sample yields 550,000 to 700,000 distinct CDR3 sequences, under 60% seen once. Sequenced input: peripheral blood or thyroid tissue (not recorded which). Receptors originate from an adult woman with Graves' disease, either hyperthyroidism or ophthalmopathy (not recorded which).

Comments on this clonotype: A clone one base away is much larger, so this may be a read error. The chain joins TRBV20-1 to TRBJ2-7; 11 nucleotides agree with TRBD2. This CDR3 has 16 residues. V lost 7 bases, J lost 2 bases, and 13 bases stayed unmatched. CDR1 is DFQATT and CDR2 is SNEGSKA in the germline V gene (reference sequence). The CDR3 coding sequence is TGCAGTGTTGGGGGGGGACTAGCGGATCGGACCTACGAGCAGTACTTC. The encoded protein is CSVGGGLADRTYEQYF.

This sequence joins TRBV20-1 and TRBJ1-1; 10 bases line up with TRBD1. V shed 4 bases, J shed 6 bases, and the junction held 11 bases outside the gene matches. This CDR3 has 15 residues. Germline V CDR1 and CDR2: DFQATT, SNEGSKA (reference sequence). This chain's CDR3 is CSATSPGQGRPEAFF. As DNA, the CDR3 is TGCAGTGCTACCTCTCCGGGACAGGGGAGACCTGAAGCTTTCTTT.

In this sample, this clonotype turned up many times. The chain's CDR3 is CASSYGLFPQETQYF. CDR3 bases: TGTGCCAGCAGTTATGGCCTCTTCCCACAAGAGACCCAGTACTTC. The chain links TRBV6-2 or TRBV6-3 to TRBJ2-5; D is unresolved. Trimming stripped 3 bases from V and 2 bases from J, with 13 bases between. The length of the CDR3 is 15 residues. Per germline, CDR1 MNHEY and CDR2 SVGEGT.

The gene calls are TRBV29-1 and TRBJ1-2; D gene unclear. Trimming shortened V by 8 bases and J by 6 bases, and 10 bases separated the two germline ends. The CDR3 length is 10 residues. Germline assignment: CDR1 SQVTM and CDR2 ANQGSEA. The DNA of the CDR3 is TGCAGCCGCTGGGCGGATGGCTACACCTTC. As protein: CSRWADGYTF.